This passage covers 30 T cell receptor beta chains from one sample sequenced in a study of T cell repertoires in cytomegalovirus infection. TCRdb called the reads again in MiXCR, with one record for every CDR3 protein. The data show around 300,000 distinct CDR3 sequences, with just under 25% seen just once and roughly 15% held by the top ten. These TCRs are of unknown antigen specificity. The sequencing used cultured PBMCs, collected from culture after CMV antigen stimulation. These receptors were collected from a human donor in good health (CMV status not recorded). Some clones in this sample may be carry-over from other donors' samples.

This clonotype has ten or more counts. The CDR3 DNA reads as TGTGCCAGCAGCTTCATACTAGCGGGAGGGACGCATGAGCAGTTCTTC. The encoded protein is CASSFILAGGTHEQFF. This chain links TRBV7-2 with TRBJ2-1; 13 bases match TRBD2. The germline CDR1 and CDR2 sequences are SGHTA and FQGNSA. V was pared by 3 bases and J by 8 bases, with 7 bases of the junction left unmatched. This CDR3 is 16 amino acids long.

This clonotype occurred a few times. This may come from a read error, since a much larger clone is one base off. The genes are TRBV6-2 or TRBV6-3 and TRBJ2-1; 12 positions agree with TRBD2. This CDR3 spans 14 amino acids. The germline CDR1 and CDR2 sequences are MNHEY and SVGEGT. Trimming cost V 6 bases and J 8 bases; bases outside gene matches: 5. In DNA form, the CDR3 reads TGTGCCAGCAGCAGACTAGCGGGAGTGGATGAGCAGTTCTTC. This sequence encodes CASSRLAGVDEQFF.

This clonotype came up a few times. The rearrangement links TRBV7-2 to TRBJ1-4; weak D call: TRBD1 (5 bases). V was pared by 8 bases and J by 13 bases, with 26 bases between. The CDR3 spans 15 residues. Germline V gene sequence: CDR1 SGHTA, CDR2 FQGNSA. CDR3 in amino acids: CASAPSLGGTAGLFF. The DNA for the CDR3 is TGTGCCAGCGCACCTTCTTTGGGGGGGACCGCGGGACTGTTTTTT. The full variable domain, with the rest looked up from reference TRBV7-2 and TRBJ1-4, is GAGVSQSPSNKVTEKGKDVELRCDPISGHTALYWYRQSLGQGLEFLIYFQGNSAPDKSGLPSDRFSAERTGGSVSTLTIQRTQQEDSAVYLCASAPSLGGTAGLFFGSGTQLSVL.

This chain connects TRBV6-5 to TRBJ1-1; weak D call: TRBD1 (5 bases). CDR3 length: 14 residues. Germline V gene data show CDR1 as MNHEY and CDR2 as SVGAGI. The ends were cut back, 2 bases at V and 8 bases at J, with 15 bases in the middle. The CDR3 DNA sequence: TGTGCCAGCAGTTACAGGGGACCCCCGGAGGAAGCTTTCTTT. Translation: CASSYRGPPEEAFF.

The chain uses TRBV28 and TRBJ1-5; the D gene is possibly TRBD1 (6 bases). V was pared by 6 bases and J by 4 bases, with 16 bases between. The CDR3 covers 15 residues. The germline V gene encodes CDR1 MDHEN and CDR2 SYDVKM. CDR3 bases: TGTGCCAGCAGCCCCATAGGGGGTGGAAATCAGCCCCAGCATTTT. It specifies CASSPIGGGNQPQHF.

This clonotype has more than one count but fewer than ten. The rearrangement joins TRBV7-6 to TRBJ2-7, with unresolved D. This CDR3 comprises 16 residues. From germline, CDR1 is SGHVS and CDR2 FNYEAQ. Trimming left V 1 base short and J 9 bases short, with 22 bases between. DNA for the CDR3: TGTGCCAGCAGCTTAGGGATTCCCTCATCGAAGTCCAGGCAGTACTTC. Translating gives CASSLGIPSSKSRQYF.

The V call is TRBV19, the J call TRBJ2-1; the match to TRBD1 covers 10 bases. The CDR3 consists of 15 residues. The ends lost 7 bases at V and 8 bases at J; junction bases unmatched: 11. Germline assignment: CDR1 LNHDA and CDR2 SQIVND (reference sequence). The CDR3 spells CASTRGDRGFDEQFF. The CDR3 coding sequence is TGTGCCAGTACCCGAGGGGACAGGGGATTCGATGAGCAGTTCTTC.

The chain uses TRBV7-9 and TRBJ1-2; D call uncertain. The germline gives CDR1 SEHNR, CDR2 FQNEAQ (reference sequence). CDR3 size: 11 residues. The V gene lost 2 bases and the J gene lost 5 bases, with 3 bases spanning the gap. The CDR3 coding sequence is TGTGCCAGCAGCTTACAGTATGGCTACACCTTC. Translating it yields CASSLQYGYTF. The full variable domain, its missing parts supplied by reference TRBV7-9 and TRBJ1-2, is DTGVSQNPRHKITKRGQNVTFRCDPISEHNRLYWYRQTLGQGPEFLTYFQNEAQLEKSRLLSDRFSAERPKGSFSTLEIQRTEQGDSAMYLCASSLQYGYTFGSGTRLTVV.

There are many counts of this clonotype. The chain links TRBV24-1 to TRBJ2-7, with no clear D. The CDR3 is 15 residues long. V shed 2 bases and J shed 4 bases, with 14 bases lying between them. Germline V CDR1 and CDR2: KGHDR, SFDVKD. CDR3 amino acids: CATSDSGGNNYEQYV. In DNA form, the CDR3 reads TGTGCCACCAGTGATTCGGGCGGTAACAATTACGAGCAGTACGTC.

This clonotype was seen ten or more times. The V call is TRBV7-2, the J call TRBJ2-1; no definite D call. This CDR3 is 19 amino acids long. Trimming left V 5 bases short and J 0 bases short, with 23 bases between. CDR1 is SGHTA and CDR2 is FQGNSA in the germline V gene. The CDR3 nucleotides are TGTGCCAGCAGCCCAGGCCGGTTGGCACAATATAGCTCCTACAATGAGCAGTTCTTC. It encodes CASSPGRLAQYSSYNEQFF.

This clonotype was recorded a few times. V gene TRBV14 combines with J gene TRBJ2-2; D possibly uses TRBD1 or TRBD2 (5 bases each). Germline V gene lookup returns CDR1 SGHDN and CDR2 FVKESK. This CDR3 is built from 19 residues. V was clipped by 0 bases and J by 6 bases, with 23 bases between them. This CDR3 is CASSQEGPQTAHGAGELFF. The CDR3 nucleotides are TGTGCCAGCAGCCAAGAGGGACCCCAAACAGCTCACGGGGCCGGGGAGCTGTTTTTT.

Remarks on this clonotype: This clone may be a read error of a much larger clone one base away. The V gene is TRBV4-3, the J gene TRBJ2-2; 14 bases are a match to TRBD2. CDR1 LGHNA and CDR2 YSLEER come from the germline V gene. The CDR3 loop spans 17 amino acids. The CDR3: CASSPGTSGRWTGEQFF. CDR3 bases: TGCGCCAGCAGCCCCGGGACTAGCGGGAGATGGACCGGGGAGCAGTTTTTT.

This clonotype was observed many times. The chain recombines TRBV12-5 with TRBJ2-3; the D gene is possibly TRBD1 (6 bases). This CDR3 region has 13 residues. V was shortened by 4 bases and J by 6 bases, with 11 bases between the two germline ends. The germline gives CDR1 LGHNT, CDR2 FRNRAP. The CDR3 DNA reads TGTGCTAGTGGTTATTTACAGGGTGATACGCAGTATTTT. Translation: CASGYLQGDTQYF. Full variable domain (outside the CDR3, taken from reference TRBV12-5 and TRBJ2-3): DARVTQTPRHKVTEMGQEVTMRCQPILGHNTVFWYRQTMMQGLELLAYFRNRAPLDDSGMPKDRFSAEMPDATLATLKIQPSEPRDSAVYFCASGYLQGDTQYFGPGTRLTVL.

This clonotype has ten or more counts. The chain is built from TRBV7-2 and TRBJ2-3, with D perhaps matching TRBD1 or TRBD2 (6 bases each). CDR3 length equals 16 residues. CDR1 and CDR2 from the germline V gene are SGHTA and FQGNSA. Trimming removed 3 bases at V and 1 base at J, with 14 bases between. In DNA, the CDR3 is TGTGCCAGCAGCTTCAGGGGAGGCGGAGGCACAGATACGCAGTATTTT. Protein product: CASSFRGGGGTDTQYF.

J is TRBJ2-7 and V is TRBV5-6; the D gene is possibly TRBD1 (6 bases). CDR3 length: 16 residues. V lost 1 base to trimming and J lost 1 base, with 15 bases between them. Germline CDR1 reads SGHDT; CDR2 reads YYEEEE. CDR3 in DNA: TGTGCCAGCAGCTTGTCGGGCAGGGGTACATCCTACGAGCAGTACTTC. It encodes CASSLSGRGTSYEQYF.

The gene calls are TRBV12-3 or TRBV12-4 and TRBJ2-5, with D possibly being TRBD1 (5 bases). CDR3 length equals 15 residues. V gave up 5 bases and J gave up 8 bases, with 21 bases separating them. The CDR3 protein is CASSPRDSIYGTQYF. CDR3 in DNA: TGTGCCAGCAGTCCCAGAGACAGTATATACGGAACCCAGTACTTC.

The J gene is TRBJ2-1, the V gene TRBV2; no clear D gene. Trimming left V 4 bases short and J 8 bases short, with 9 bases between. Germline V gene lookup returns CDR1 SNHLY and CDR2 FYNNEI. The CDR3 runs to 12 residues. The CDR3 loop is CASSGEGHEQFF. As DNA, the CDR3 is TGTGCCAGCAGTGGCGAAGGTCATGAGCAGTTCTTC.

The chain joins TRBV9 to TRBJ2-1; D is possibly TRBD2 (6 bases). Germline V gene data show CDR1 as SGDLS and CDR2 as YYNGEE. Trimming took off 4 bases at V and 5 bases at J, with 19 bases between the two ends. The CDR3 extends over 16 amino acids. This CDR3 reads CASSKEVGGTHNEQFF. The CDR3, as DNA: TGTGCCAGCAGCAAAGAGGTGGGCGGGACCCACAATGAGCAGTTCTTC.

The chain is built from TRBV4-3 and TRBJ2-1; 8 bases are a match to TRBD2. The trim removed 0 bases at V and 6 bases at J, leaving 7 bases unmatched. Germline values: CDR1 LGHNA, CDR2 YSLEER. This CDR3 has 16 amino acids. CDR3 residues: CASSQDHTGGGNEQFF. CDR3 coding DNA: TGCGCCAGCAGCCAAGATCACACGGGAGGGGGCAATGAGCAGTTCTTC.

This clonotype was counted a few times. The chain combines TRBV19 with TRBJ2-1, with 7 bases that match TRBD2. Trimming took 2 bases from V and 2 from J; bases not matched to a gene: 9. Germline lookup yields CDR1 LNHDA and CDR2 SQIVND (reference sequence). The CDR3 contains 17 residues. The CDR3 is CASSILGEGLPYNEQFF. The CDR3 DNA sequence: TGTGCCAGTAGTATACTCGGGGAGGGCCTCCCCTACAATGAGCAGTTCTTC.

This clonotype turned up a few times. This chain links TRBV15 with TRBJ1-4, with TRBD1 matching over 9 bases. The CDR3 totals 17 residues. V trimming: 6 bases; J trimming: 0 bases; junction bases outside the gene matches: 8. In germline, CDR1 is LNHNV, CDR2 YYDKDF (reference sequence). CDR3 bases: TGTGCCACCAGTCCGGGACAGGGTTTTGCAACTAATGAAAAACTGTTTTTT. The encoded protein is CATSPGQGFATNEKLFF.

This clonotype came up many times. The genes are TRBV7-8 and TRBJ2-3; TRBD1 matches at 7 bases. Germline CDR1 reads SGHVS; CDR2 reads FQNEAQ. V lost 4 bases, J lost 4 bases, and 5 bases stayed unmatched. This CDR3 has 14 residues. As DNA, the CDR3 is TGTGCCAGCAGCTCAGGTCAGGGGGCAGATACGCAGTATTTT. This sequence encodes CASSSGQGADTQYF.

In its sample, this clonotype was seen many times. The chain carries TRBV7-8 and TRBJ2-1, with TRBD2 matching over 11 bases. The length of the CDR3 is 15 residues. Trimming removed 4 bases from V and 7 bases from J; junction bases left unmatched: 6. Germline CDR1 is SGHVS and CDR2 is FQNEAQ. CDR3 coding DNA: TGTGCCAGCAGCTCTACTAGCGGGAGTTCGAATGAGCAGTTCTTC. This codes for CASSSTSGSSNEQFF.

The CDR3 spells CASSKTYNELFF. CDR3 in DNA: TGTGCCAGCAGCAAGACTTATAATGAGCTGTTTTTT. V usage is TRBV12-3 or TRBV12-4 and J usage is TRBJ2-2; D is uncertain. V lost 6 bases to trimming and J lost 11 bases, with 13 bases between them. The CDR3 extends over 12 amino acids.

This clonotype was counted between two and nine times. The chain has TRBV6-6 and TRBJ2-5; 10 bases are shared with TRBD1. The length of the CDR3 is 14 residues. V gave up 5 bases and J gave up 6 bases; unmatched junction bases: 6. The germline V gene has CDR1 MNHNY and CDR2 SVGAGI (reference sequence). CDR3 coding DNA: TGTGCCAGCAGTCTGACAGGGGGCCTTCAGACCCAGTACTTC. Its translation: CASSLTGGLQTQYF.

The chain has TRBV7-2 and TRBJ2-7; weak D call: TRBD1 (6 bases). Trimming pared 3 bases from V and 1 base from J, leaving 13 bases between. This CDR3 is built from 15 residues. CDR1 is SGHTA, CDR2 FQGNSA, per germline. CDR3 DNA: TGTGCCAGCAGCTTCCTGGGCAGGGGATCCTACGAGCAGTACTTC. This encodes CASSFLGRGSYEQYF.

The chain recombines TRBV6-5 with TRBJ2-1; TRBD1 or TRBD2 may be the D gene (5 bases each). The CDR3 is 15 residues long. The V end was cut by 2 bases, the J end by 4 bases, with 12 bases between. Germline assignment: CDR1 MNHEY and CDR2 SVGAGI. CDR3 sequence (DNA): TGTGCCAGCAGTTACGCTAGGGACCGATACAATGAGCAGTTCTTC. It codes for CASSYARDRYNEQFF.

Turning to this clonotype: Because the CDR3 is missing its conserved closing phenylalanine or tryptophan, this is likely a read error. V usage is TRBV24-1 and J usage is TRBJ2-4; the D gene is possibly TRBD2 (6 bases). The V and J ends lost 7 bases and 5 bases respectively, with 14 bases between them. The CDR3 is 14 amino acids. Germline CDR1 reads KGHDR; CDR2 reads SFDVKD. CDR3 in amino acids: CATSQGGRENIQYL. Here the CDR3 DNA reads TGTGCCACCAGCCAAGGAGGGCGGGAAAACATTCAGTACCTC.

This clonotype was seen just once. The rearrangement joins TRBV12-3 or TRBV12-4 to TRBJ2-7; the match to TRBD1 covers 7 bases. This CDR3 has 12 amino acids. V dropped 4 bases and J dropped 7; count of bases not matched to a gene: 4. Here the CDR3 DNA reads TGTGCCAGCAGTTACGGGACAGCTGAGCAGTACGTC. Its protein is CASSYGTAEQYV.

The chain combines TRBV15 with TRBJ2-2, with no clear D. Germline CDR1 reads LNHNV; CDR2 reads YYDKDF (reference sequence). There are 12 residues in the CDR3. This CDR3 is CGPVTNTGELFF. The CDR3 nucleotides read TGTGGACCTGTTACGAACACCGGGGAGCTGTTTTTT.